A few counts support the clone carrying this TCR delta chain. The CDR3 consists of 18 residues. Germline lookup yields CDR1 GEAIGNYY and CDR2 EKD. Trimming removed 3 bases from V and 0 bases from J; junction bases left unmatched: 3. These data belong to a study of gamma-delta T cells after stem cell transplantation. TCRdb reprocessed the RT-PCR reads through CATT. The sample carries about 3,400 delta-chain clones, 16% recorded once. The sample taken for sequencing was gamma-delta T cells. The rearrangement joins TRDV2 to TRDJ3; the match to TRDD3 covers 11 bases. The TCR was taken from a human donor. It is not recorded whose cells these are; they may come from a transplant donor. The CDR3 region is CACDLTGGYSWDTRQMFF. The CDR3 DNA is TGTGCCTGTGACCTTACTGGGGGATACTCCTGGGACACCCGACAGATGTTTTTC.